This entry lists 13 T cell receptor beta chains sequenced from one sample in a study of shared clonotypes between healthy human individuals. TCRdb's copy holds only in-frame clones and misses some; the assay was immunoSEQ multiplex PCR. The sample comprises about 600,000 clones, more than 95% of which are singletons, and roughly 0.05% rests with the top ten. Sequencing was done on a sample of naive CD4+ T cells sorted from blood. Subset denoted: CD45RA+ positively selected. The receptor set was obtained from a woman younger than 45 in good health.

The CDR3 nucleotides are TGTGCCATCAGTGAAGAGGGGACCCACGAGCAGTACTTC. Its translation is CAISEEGTHEQYF. The rearrangement uses TRBV10-3 and TRBJ2-7; D may match TRBD1 or TRBD2 (5 bases each). Per the germline V gene, CDR1 is ENHRY and CDR2 is SYGVKD. This CDR3 region has 13 residues. Trimming removed 3 bases at V and 5 bases at J, with 11 bases between.

This clone was detected only once. Other DNA sequences of this sample code for an identical CDR3. The chain has TRBV28 and TRBJ2-3, with D perhaps matching TRBD2 (5 bases). The CDR3 contains 14 residues. Germline V gives CDR1 MDHEN, CDR2 SYDVKM. V was shortened by 7 bases and J by 2 bases, with 13 bases between the two germline ends. This chain's CDR3 is CASTVAGFTDTQYF. The CDR3 nucleotides are TGTGCCAGCACCGTGGCGGGTTTCACAGATACGCAGTATTTT.

The chain carries TRBV18 and TRBJ2-7; possible D gene TRBD2, 5 bases. The V gene lost 3 bases and the J gene lost 4 bases, with 16 bases spanning the gap. This CDR3 region has 15 residues. Germline-derived CDR1 and CDR2 are KGHSH and LQKENI. The CDR3: CASSPAGLGRYEQYF. The CDR3 nucleotides are TGTGCCAGCTCACCTGCAGGACTGGGTAGATACGAGCAGTACTTC. Drawing the rest from reference TRBV18 and TRBJ2-7, the complete variable domain is NAGVMQNPRHLVRRRGQEARLRCSPMKGHSHVYWYRQLPEEGLKFMVYLQKENIIDESGMPKERFSAEFPKEGPSILRIQQVVRGDSAAYFCASSPAGLGRYEQYFGPGTRLTVT.

In regard to this clone: A junction end diverges from the germline sequence, so it may reflect a read error. Distinct nucleotide sequences in the sample also encode this CDR3. The rearrangement joins TRBV11-2 to TRBJ1-2, with D maybe TRBD1 (5 bases). The CDR3 totals 13 residues. Germline V gives CDR1 SGHAT, CDR2 FQNNGV. The CDR3 coding sequence is TGTGCCAGCAGCCGCTGGGGGAACTATGGCTACACTTTC. Its protein product is CASSRWGNYGYTF.

The rearrangement joins TRBV5-6 to TRBJ2-1; 12 nucleotides align to TRBD2. Unmatched junction bases numbered 13, after V lost 4 bases and J lost 8 bases. There are 17 residues in the CDR3. Germline loops: CDR1 SGHDT, CDR2 YYEEEE. CDR3 sequence (DNA): TGTGCCAGCAGCCGGGAGCAACCGGGACTAGCGGGCCATGAGCAGTTCTTC. Amino acids: CASSREQPGLAGHEQFF.

The V and J genes are TRBV28 and TRBJ1-2; 7 nucleotides match TRBD1. This CDR3 is built from 13 residues. Germline assignment: CDR1 MDHEN and CDR2 SYDVKM. With 6 bases clipped from V and 6 bases from J, the junction kept 7 bases outside the gene matches. The CDR3 here is CASSRQGLHGYTF. CDR3 nucleotide sequence: TGTGCCAGCAGCAGACAGGGATTACATGGCTACACCTTC.

The rearrangement uses TRBV5-1 and TRBJ1-3; D uncertain. V shed 0 bases and J shed 2 bases, with 12 bases lying between them. The CDR3 consists of 16 residues. The germline V gene has CDR1 SGHRS and CDR2 YFSETQ. The CDR3 sequence: CASSLATGQTGNTIYF. DNA for the CDR3: TGCGCCAGCAGCTTGGCCACGGGCCAGACTGGAAACACCATATATTTT.

The rearrangement links TRBV28 to TRBJ1-5; no clear D gene. The CDR3 is made up of 14 amino acids. CDR1 and CDR2 from the germline V gene are MDHEN and SYDVKM. Between the trimmed V and J ends, which lost 7 bases and 5 bases, there was a span of 15 bases. CDR3 in amino acids: CASTSHLGYQPQHF. The CDR3 DNA reads TGTGCCAGCACCTCACATCTCGGCTATCAGCCCCAGCATTTT. Variable domain in full (rest from reference TRBV28 and TRBJ1-5): DVKVTQSSRYLVKRTGEKVFLECVQDMDHENMFWYRQDPGLGLRLIYFSYDVKMKEKGDIPEGYSVSREKKERFSLILESASTNQTSMYLCASTSHLGYQPQHFGDGTRLSIL.

The chain links TRBV20-1 to TRBJ2-1; D may be TRBD2 (6 bases). This CDR3 contains 11 residues. V lost 5 bases and J 7 bases, leaving 9 bases between the germline ends. Germline CDR1 DFQATT, CDR2 SNEGSKA (reference sequence). CDR3 protein: CSAGLWNEQFF. CDR3 bases: TGCAGTGCTGGACTATGGAATGAGCAGTTCTTC.

A single count supports this clone. This chain uses TRBV7-2 with TRBJ2-3, with TRBD2 identical over 13 bases. The V gene end was trimmed by 0 bases and the J gene end by 2 bases; junction bases not matched to a gene: 11. CDR3 length equals 20 residues. Germline V gene data show CDR1 as SGHTA and CDR2 as FQGNSA. CDR3 protein: CASSLAVLAGGKGHTDTQYF. CDR3 nucleotide sequence: TGTGCCAGCAGCTTAGCAGTACTAGCGGGAGGGAAGGGCCACACAGATACGCAGTATTTT.

The rearrangement joins TRBV19 to TRBJ1-2; D is ambiguous. Germline V gene lookup returns CDR1 LNHDA and CDR2 SQIVND (reference sequence). With 3 bases removed from V and 7 bases from J, the gap between germline ends came to 15 bases. The CDR3 runs 14 residues. The CDR3, as DNA: TGTGCCAGTAGTATTAAGGTTTCAGCTGGTGGCTACACCTTC. Protein sequence: CASSIKVSAGGYTF.

V and J are TRBV7-2 and TRBJ2-3; weak D call: TRBD2 (5 bases). V lost 4 bases and J lost 2, with 10 bases in between. The CDR3 loop spans 14 amino acids. Germline V CDR1 and CDR2: SGHTA, FQGNSA. CDR3 protein: CASSSRDLTDTQYF. The CDR3 DNA reads TGTGCCAGCAGCTCTCGGGATCTCACAGATACGCAGTATTTT.

The chain joins TRBV10-3 to TRBJ1-2; 8 bases agree with TRBD1. Germline loops: CDR1 ENHRY, CDR2 SYGVKD. V gave up 3 bases and J gave up 4 bases; unmatched junction bases: 7. The CDR3 consists of 15 residues. Here the CDR3 reads CAISDWQGAGYGYTF. The CDR3 DNA is TGTGCCATCAGTGATTGGCAGGGGGCTGGCTATGGCTACACCTTC.